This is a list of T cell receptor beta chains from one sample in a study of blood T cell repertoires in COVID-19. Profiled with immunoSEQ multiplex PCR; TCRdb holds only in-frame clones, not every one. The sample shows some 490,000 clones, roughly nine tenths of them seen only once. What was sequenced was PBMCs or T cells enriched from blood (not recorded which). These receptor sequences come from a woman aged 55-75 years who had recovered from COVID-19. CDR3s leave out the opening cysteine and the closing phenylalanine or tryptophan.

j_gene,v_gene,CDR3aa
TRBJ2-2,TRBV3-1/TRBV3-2,ASSEDSANTGELF
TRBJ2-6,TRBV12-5,ASALSGANVLT
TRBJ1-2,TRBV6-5,ASSYNRQGYGYT
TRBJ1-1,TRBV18,ASSLAGGNTEAF
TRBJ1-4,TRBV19,ASSLGAQILNEKLF
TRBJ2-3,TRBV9,ASSVWGNDLTDTQY
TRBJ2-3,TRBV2,ASSEASQDTQY
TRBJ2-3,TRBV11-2,ASSSTGDTQY
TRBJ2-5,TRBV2,ASSGGPGQGMQETQY
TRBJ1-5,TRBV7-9,ASSLNTGNQPQH
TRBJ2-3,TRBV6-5,ASSRQGGDTQY
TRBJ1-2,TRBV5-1,ASSLDGQGNGYT
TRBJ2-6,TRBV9,ASSEGRGRTGANVLT
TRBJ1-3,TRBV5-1,ASSVGSSGVSGNTIY
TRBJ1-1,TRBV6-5,ASSHRGGNTEAF
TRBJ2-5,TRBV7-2,ASSLQGTQETQY